The subject of this entry is one T cell receptor beta chain. The CDR3 spans 14 residues. The germline V gene encodes CDR1 KGHDR and CDR2 SFDVKD. The junction had 0 bases not matched to a gene; V was cut back by 3 bases and J by 4 bases. The data derive from a study of blood T cell repertoires in COVID-19. Original handling: Nucleated cell counts were estimated from reference gene primer amplification. Clones were read by immunoSEQ multiplex PCR, and TCRdb kept only the in-frame ones, dropping some. The DNA gave D and trimming, while V, J and clone size come from that table. The data contain about 40,000 clones, roughly 81% of them singletons.

The TCR comes from a woman in her seventies with acute or convalescent COVID-19. This rearrangement joins TRBV24-1 to TRBJ2-1; 9 bases are a match to TRBD2. The specimen was peripheral blood. The CDR3 spells CATSDLAGYNEQFF. The DNA of the CDR3 is TGTGCCACCAGTGATCTAGCGGGATACAATGAGCAGTTCTTC.